The rows below give T cell receptor beta chains drawn from one sample of a study of T cells expressing NK-cell markers. TCRdb reprocessed the 5' RACE reads and reports one entry per CDR3 protein, with no DNA. This repertoire includes around 470,000 distinct CDR3 sequences. The sample consisted of blood T cells: a sorted CD56 or NKG2C T cell subset, CD4+ or CD8+ T cells, or bulk PBMC T cells (not recorded which). The source of these receptors is a woman between 50 and 59 years old in good health. Each CDR3 is given with its conserved first and last residue. Each record gives: V gene, J gene, CDR3 length, CDR3 protein.

>TRBV18|TRBJ1-4|15
CASSPAAGFNEKLFF
>TRBV29-1|TRBJ2-6|14
CSAGAQSGANVLTF
>TRBV19|TRBJ2-3|14
CASSSIPRTDTQYF
>TRBV6-1|TRBJ2-5|14
CASSERGRGETQYF
>TRBV12-3/TRBV12-4|TRBJ2-2|14
CASSLKKVSGELFF
>TRBV10-2|TRBJ2-3|14
CASSEWGTAKTQYF
>TRBV24-1|TRBJ2-7|14
CATSEATGGYEQYF
>TRBV20-1|TRBJ1-1|15
CSAPDRGRGNTEAFF
>TRBV27|TRBJ2-3|15
CASSLGGTNTDTQYF
>TRBV7-6|TRBJ2-3|13
CASSLLPGDTQYF
>TRBV25-1|TRBJ2-1|17
CASSEFTGGILANEQFF
>TRBV4-1|TRBJ1-3|17
CASSQGQGSGSGNTIYF
>TRBV5-6|TRBJ2-5|12
CASSYRLETQYF
>TRBV3-1|TRBJ2-5|15
CASSQEAAAGETQYF
>TRBV5-6|TRBJ2-2|13
CASSLSIPGELFF
>TRBV20-1|TRBJ2-2|15
CSARRVGGRNGELFF
>TRBV7-2|TRBJ2-5|14
CASSLSLTKETQYF
>TRBV12-3/TRBV12-4|TRBJ1-5|15
CASSLRSKVYQPQHF
>TRBV20-1|TRBJ2-5|14
CSARGTQGRETQYF
>TRBV7-7|TRBJ2-5|15
CASSQGAGVSETQYF
>TRBV7-8|TRBJ2-2|15
CASVGFGKNTGELFF
>TRBV5-1|TRBJ2-4|17
CASSWGTNRAAKNIQYF
>TRBV2|TRBJ1-5|15
CASSVRGQSNQPQHF
>TRBV3-1|TRBJ2-1|13
CASSQDPQFEQFF
>TRBV3-1|TRBJ2-3|18
CASSQVAPTSGIAHTQYF
>TRBV20-1|TRBJ2-3|16
CSARRLAGGLTDTQYF
>TRBV11-3|TRBJ2-7|14
CASSSTSGKYEQYF
>TRBV29-1|TRBJ1-2|11
CSVERDDGYTF
>TRBV20-1|TRBJ2-7|11
CSASQGYEQYF
>TRBV12-3/TRBV12-4|TRBJ2-1|14
CASRGGLAGDSQFF
>TRBV5-6|TRBJ2-1|15
CASSSLNGGVNEQFF
>TRBV7-9|TRBJ2-6|18
CASSRQMGDLTGANVLTF
>TRBV18|TRBJ1-1|14
CASSTTGGMGEAFF
>TRBV10-2|TRBJ1-1|14
CASSDGTLRTEAFF
>TRBV18|TRBJ1-1|14
CASSPPRQGRGAFF
>TRBV12-3/TRBV12-4|TRBJ2-7|15
CASSHVGTVSYEQYF
>TRBV18|TRBJ2-7|14
CASSPGGLPYEQYF
>TRBV11-3|TRBJ1-1|13
CASSLEAGTEAFF
>TRBV24-1|TRBJ2-1|19
CATSDLGKGSGRTYNEQFF
>TRBV6-6|TRBJ1-3|17
CASSYSLPRGYGNTIYF
>TRBV12-3/TRBV12-4|TRBJ2-3|15
CASSLHRGGTDTQYF
>TRBV5-1|TRBJ2-3|17
CASSKRQGSYSTDTQYF
>TRBV7-7|TRBJ2-1|13
CASSRDRGEEQFF
>TRBV20-1|TRBJ2-2|14
CSASHGLDTGELFF
>TRBV12-3/TRBV12-4|TRBJ2-3|13
CASSELARDTQYF
>TRBV30|TRBJ2-7|14
CAWQAHPQIYEQYF
>TRBV11-1|TRBJ2-4|15
CASSLTRDRKNIQYF
>TRBV6-6|TRBJ2-2|13
CASNSENTGELFF
>TRBV7-2|TRBJ2-2|14
CASSKDRGGGELFF
>TRBV12-3/TRBV12-4|TRBJ2-1|15
CASSSASHSYNEQFF
>TRBV27|TRBJ2-3|11
CASTRADTQYF
>TRBV2|TRBJ2-5|16
CASSRGRGTVKGTQYF
>TRBV6-5|TRBJ2-1|15
CATSGGAGLGNEQFF